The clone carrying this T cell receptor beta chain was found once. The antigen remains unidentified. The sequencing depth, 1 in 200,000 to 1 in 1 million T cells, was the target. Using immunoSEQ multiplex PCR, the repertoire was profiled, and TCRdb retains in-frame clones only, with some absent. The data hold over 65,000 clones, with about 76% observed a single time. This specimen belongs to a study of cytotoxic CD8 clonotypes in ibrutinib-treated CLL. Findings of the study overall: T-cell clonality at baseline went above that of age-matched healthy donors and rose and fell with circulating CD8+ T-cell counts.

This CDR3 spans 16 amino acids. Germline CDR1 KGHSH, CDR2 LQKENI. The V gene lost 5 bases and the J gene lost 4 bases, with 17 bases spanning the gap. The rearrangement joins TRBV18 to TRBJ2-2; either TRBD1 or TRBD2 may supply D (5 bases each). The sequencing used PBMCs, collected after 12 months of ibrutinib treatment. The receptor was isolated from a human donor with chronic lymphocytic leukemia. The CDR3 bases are TGTGCCAGCTCATCGGGGCCGGCACCCCTCACCGGGGAGCTGTTTTTT. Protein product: CASSSGPAPLTGELFF.